This T cell receptor beta chain is drawn from a study of blood T cell repertoires in COVID-19. Study summary: Spain, Italy and the United States supplied samples that represented acute and convalescent COVID-19. Sources were T cells, B-cell-depleted T cells, or PBMCs; the material itself was cDNA or gDNA.

This CDR3 is built from 16 residues. In germline, CDR1 is SNHLY, CDR2 FYNNEI. A note on this clone: The junction does not match germline at one end; this may be a read error.

As processed by the authors: It was from reference gene primer amplification that nucleated cell counts were estimated. The table came from immunoSEQ multiplex PCR; TCRdb's copy has only in-frame clones and leaves some out. V and J calls and clone size follow that table, whereas D and trimming were derived from the DNA. The table has over 70,000 clones, 75% to 90% seen once. This chain connects TRBV2 to TRBJ1-5; 7 bases align to TRBD1. Sequences were obtained from peripheral blood. This receptor was taken from a man at least 80 years old with acute or convalescent COVID-19. The CDR3 nucleotides read TGTGCCAGCGGTGACCCCTGGACAGGCTCCAATCAGCCCCAGCATTTT. Translating it yields CASGDPWTGSNQPQHF.